The 17 T cell receptor beta chains presented below share a single source sample, sequenced in a study of a mutant IDH1 vaccine in newly diagnosed glioma. The method was immunoSEQ multiplex PCR; TCRdb's version includes in-frame clones alone and lacks a portion of them. The sample has some 38,000 clones; just under 80% are singletons. The sample's time point: baseline, week 1 (first vaccination visit). Described treatment: pre-vaccination baseline after standard-of-care therapy. Source: PBMCs, taken from a glioma patient treated with radiotherapy, temozolomide or both. The receptors here all came from a man aged 35-49 years with glioma. Some clones in this sample may be carry-over from other donors' samples.

The gene calls are TRBV18 and TRBJ1-2; D is uncertain. Trimming shortened V by 0 bases and J by 8 bases, and 10 bases separated the two germline ends. The germline V gene encodes CDR1 KGHSH and CDR2 LQKENI. This CDR3 contains 13 residues. The DNA for the CDR3 is TGTGCCAGCTCACCACCACTTGCGAGCGGCTACACCTTC. It specifies CASSPPLASGYTF.

This clone came up once. The J gene is TRBJ2-1, the V gene TRBV5-4, with D perhaps TRBD1 or TRBD2 (5 bases each). Germline-derived CDR1 and CDR2 are SGHNT and YYREEE (reference sequence). The CDR3 consists of 11 residues. V was cut by 2 bases and J by 9 bases, with 6 bases left in between. This CDR3 is CASSFGGEQFF. DNA of the CDR3: TGTGCCAGCAGCTTTGGGGGTGAGCAGTTCTTC.

This rearrangement joins TRBV4-2 to TRBJ1-2; D is unclear. Trimming shortened V by 0 bases and J by 4 bases, and 9 bases separated the two germline ends. Looked up from germline, CDR1 is LGHNA and CDR2 is YNFKEQ. This CDR3 spans 14 amino acids. The CDR3 spells CASSQDRTFYGYTF. For the CDR3, the DNA is TGTGCCAGCAGCCAAGATCGGACCTTCTATGGCTACACCTTC.

The DNA for the CDR3 is TGTGCCAGCAGTTTATCGGACAGGGTGTACGAGCAGTACTTC. It is translated as CASSLSDRVYEQYF. V and J are TRBV27 and TRBJ2-7; 8 nucleotides match TRBD1. V shed 0 bases, J shed 4 bases, and the junction held 2 bases outside the gene matches. This CDR3 is built from 14 residues. Looked up from germline, CDR1 is MNHEY and CDR2 is SMNVEV (reference sequence).

The chain combines TRBV15 with TRBJ1-1, with TRBD1 identical over 9 bases. Trimming removed 3 bases from V and 5 bases from J; junction bases left unmatched: 7. The CDR3 extends over 15 amino acids. Germline assignment: CDR1 LNHNV and CDR2 YYDKDF (reference sequence). The CDR3 reads CATSRPGQGWTEAFF. The CDR3 DNA follows: TGTGCCACCAGCAGGCCGGGACAGGGTTGGACTGAAGCTTTCTTT.

This rearrangement joins TRBV6-1 to TRBJ1-3; D remains unclear. Germline assignment: CDR1 MNHNS and CDR2 SASEGT. This CDR3 comprises 15 residues. V lost 2 bases, J lost 2 bases, and 10 bases lay in between. The CDR3 spells CASSERRAPGNTIYF. The CDR3 DNA is TGTGCCAGCAGTGAACGGAGGGCGCCTGGAAACACCATATATTTT.

The chain employs TRBV21-1 and TRBJ1-2. TRBV21-1 is designated a pseudogene. This CDR3 region has 14 residues. The CDR3: CASSKGGKGDGYTF. The CDR3 nucleotides are TGTGCCAGCAGCAAAGGCGGAAAAGGGGACGGCTACACCTTC.

The chain carries TRBV28 and TRBJ1-5, with 8 bases aligning to TRBD1. V gave up 2 bases and J gave up 6 bases; unmatched junction bases: 12. This CDR3 spans 17 amino acids. The germline V gene encodes CDR1 MDHEN and CDR2 SYDVKM. The CDR3 sequence is CASSLLGGQATGQPQHF. In DNA form, the CDR3 reads TGTGCCAGCAGTTTACTCGGGGGACAGGCCACGGGTCAGCCCCAGCATTTT.

The V call is TRBV6-1, the J call TRBJ2-5, with D possibly TRBD2 on 5 matching bases. The ends were cut back, 7 bases at V and 9 bases at J, with 15 bases in the middle. Germline values: CDR1 MNHNS, CDR2 SASEGT. This CDR3 is 12 amino acids long. DNA for the CDR3: TGTGCCAGCACTCCGAGGGCGGAGGCCCAGTACTTC. Its protein product is CASTPRAEAQYF.

The sample holds a few counts of this clone. This chain uses TRBV30 with TRBJ1-1; D gene uncertain. The CDR3 totals 14 residues. CDR1 is GTSNPN and CDR2 is SVGIG in the germline V gene (reference sequence). V was clipped by 3 bases and J by 4 bases, with 15 bases between them. The CDR3 coding sequence is TGTGCCTGGAGACGCGCAGTCAGGACCACTGAAGCTTTCTTT. This codes for CAWRRAVRTTEAFF.

This chain uses TRBV6-6 with TRBJ2-5, with TRBD2 matching over 12 bases. The CDR3 runs 16 residues. Germline values: CDR1 MNHNY, CDR2 SVGAGI (reference sequence). With V trimmed by 6 bases and J by 2 bases, 7 bases remained unmatched. CDR3 DNA: TGTGCCAGCAGGCTGCCTCTAGCGGGGGGGCAAGAGACCCAGTACTTC. Its translation is CASRLPLAGGQETQYF.

Only a few counts were recorded for this clone. The V call is TRBV5-1, the J call TRBJ1-2; D not certain. The V end was cut by 7 bases, the J end by 6 bases, with 22 bases between. Per the germline V gene, CDR1 is SGHRS and CDR2 is YFSETQ. The CDR3 is 15 residues long. The CDR3 spells CASSDLRTADHGYTF. In DNA form, the CDR3 reads TGCGCCAGCTCTGACTTGAGGACGGCGGATCATGGCTACACCTTC.

This sequence joins TRBV19 and TRBJ1-4; D is ambiguous. This CDR3 spans 12 amino acids. V lost 7 bases and J lost 10, with 13 bases in between. Germline V gene data show CDR1 as LNHDA and CDR2 as SQIVND (reference sequence). CDR3 bases: TGTGCCAGTACCTTAACGACGGGAAAACTGTTTTTT. This translates into CASTLTTGKLFF.

This chain uses TRBV6-4 with TRBJ1-2; no reliable D call. This CDR3 region has 16 residues. Germline lookup yields CDR1 MRHNA and CDR2 SNTAGT. Trimming cost V 0 bases and J 0 bases, with 11 bases left between them. CDR3 DNA: TGTGCCAGCAGTGACTCGAAAGCAGCTACTAACTATGGCTACACCTTC. Its translation is CASSDSKAATNYGYTF.

By share of the sample, this clone is medium-sized. The J gene is TRBJ2-6, the V gene TRBV4-2, with D perhaps TRBD1 (6 bases). The germline V gene encodes CDR1 LGHNA and CDR2 YNFKEQ. The CDR3 extends over 16 amino acids. V lost 0 bases, J lost 2 bases, and 8 bases lay in between. CDR3 sequence: CASSQEQGTGANVLTF. The CDR3, as DNA: TGTGCCAGCAGCCAAGAGCAGGGGACTGGGGCCAACGTCCTGACTTTC.

The V gene is TRBV2, the J gene TRBJ1-2; TRBD1 might be the D (6 bases). The CDR3 has 16 residues. Germline V CDR1 and CDR2: SNHLY, FYNNEI. The ends were cut back, 0 bases at V and 5 bases at J, with 16 bases in the middle. In nucleotides, the CDR3 is TGTGCCAGCAGTGAAGCGCTTGGGGGGCGCTATTATGGCTACACCTTC. Its translation is CASSEALGGRYYGYTF.

V and J are TRBV7-2 and TRBJ2-5, with 9 bases identical to TRBD2. Unmatched junction bases numbered 7, after V lost 4 bases and J lost 10 bases. The CDR3 covers 13 residues. The germline CDR1 and CDR2 sequences are SGHTA and FQGNSA. The CDR3 DNA reads as TGTGCCAGCAGCTCGACCGGGACTAGCAGCCAGTACTTC. Its protein product is CASSSTGTSSQYF. Variable domain in full (rest from reference TRBV7-2 and TRBJ2-5): GAGVSQSPSNKVTEKGKDVELRCDPISGHTALYWYRQSLGQGLEFLIYFQGNSAPDKSGLPSDRFSAERTGGSVSTLTIQRTQQEDSAVYLCASSSTGTSSQYFGPGTRLLVL.